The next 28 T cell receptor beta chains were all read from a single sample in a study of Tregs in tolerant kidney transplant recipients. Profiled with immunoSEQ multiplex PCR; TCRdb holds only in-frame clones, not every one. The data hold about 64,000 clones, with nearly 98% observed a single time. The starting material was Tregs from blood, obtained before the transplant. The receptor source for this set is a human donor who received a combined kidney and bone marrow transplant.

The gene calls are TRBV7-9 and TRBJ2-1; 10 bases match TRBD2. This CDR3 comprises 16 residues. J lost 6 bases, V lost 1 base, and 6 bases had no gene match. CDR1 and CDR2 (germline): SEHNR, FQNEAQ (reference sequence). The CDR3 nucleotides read TGTGCCAGCAGCTTAGAACTAGCGGGGACGTTCAATGAGCAGTTCTTC. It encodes CASSLELAGTFNEQFF.

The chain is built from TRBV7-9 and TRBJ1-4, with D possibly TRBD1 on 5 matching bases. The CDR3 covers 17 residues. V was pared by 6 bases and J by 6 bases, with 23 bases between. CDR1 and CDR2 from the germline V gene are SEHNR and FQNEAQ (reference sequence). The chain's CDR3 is CASSSQRIRDSYEKLFF. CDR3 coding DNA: TGTGCCAGCAGTTCTCAGAGGATTCGGGACTCCTATGAAAAACTGTTTTTT.

The CDR3 DNA follows: TGTGCCAGCAGCCCAAGACCGGGACTAGCGGATAACACCGGGGAGCTGTTTTTT. Amino acid sequence: CASSPRPGLADNTGELFF. This chain links TRBV9 with TRBJ2-2, with 11 bases identical to TRBD2. The J segment lost 2 bases and the V segment lost 4 bases, leaving 10 bases of the junction unmatched. This CDR3 contains 18 residues. CDR1 and CDR2 (germline): SGDLS, YYNGEE.

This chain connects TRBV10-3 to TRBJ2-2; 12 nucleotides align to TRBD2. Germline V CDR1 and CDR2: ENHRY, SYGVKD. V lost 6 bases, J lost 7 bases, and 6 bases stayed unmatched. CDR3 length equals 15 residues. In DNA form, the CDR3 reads TGTGCCATCAGCGGGACTAGCGGGCGAAACGGGGAGCTGTTTTTT. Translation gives CAISGTSGRNGELFF.

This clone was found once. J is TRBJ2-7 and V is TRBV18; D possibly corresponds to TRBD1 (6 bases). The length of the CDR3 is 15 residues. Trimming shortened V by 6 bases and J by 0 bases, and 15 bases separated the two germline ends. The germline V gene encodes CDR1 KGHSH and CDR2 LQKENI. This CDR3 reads CASSKTGQLSYEQYF. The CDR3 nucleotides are TGTGCCAGCTCGAAGACTGGACAGCTCTCCTACGAGCAGTACTTC.

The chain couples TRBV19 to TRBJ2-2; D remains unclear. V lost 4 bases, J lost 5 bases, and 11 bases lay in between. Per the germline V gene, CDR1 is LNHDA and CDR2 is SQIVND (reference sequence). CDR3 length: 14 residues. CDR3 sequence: CASSSGLRTGELFF. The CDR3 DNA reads TGTGCCAGTAGTAGCGGTCTGCGAACCGGGGAGCTGTTTTTT.

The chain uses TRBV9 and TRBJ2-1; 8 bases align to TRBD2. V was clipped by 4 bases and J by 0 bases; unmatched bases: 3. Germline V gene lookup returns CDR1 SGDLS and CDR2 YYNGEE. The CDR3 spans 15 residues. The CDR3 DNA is TGTGCCAGCAGCAAAAGCGGGAGCTCCTACAATGAGCAGTTCTTC. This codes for CASSKSGSSYNEQFF.

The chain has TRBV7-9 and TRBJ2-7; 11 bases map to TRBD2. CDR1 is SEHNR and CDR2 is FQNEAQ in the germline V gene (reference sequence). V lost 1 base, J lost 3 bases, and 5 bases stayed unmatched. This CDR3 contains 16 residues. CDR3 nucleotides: TGTGCCAGCAGCTTAGGAACTAGCGGGAGTTTCTACGAGCAGTACTTC. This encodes CASSLGTSGSFYEQYF.

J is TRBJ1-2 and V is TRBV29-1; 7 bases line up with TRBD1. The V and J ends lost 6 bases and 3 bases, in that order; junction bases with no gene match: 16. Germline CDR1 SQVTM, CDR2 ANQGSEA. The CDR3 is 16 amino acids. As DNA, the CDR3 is TGCAGCGTCACCCAAGGATGGGACAGTGTATACTATGGCTACACCTTC. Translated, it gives CSVTQGWDSVYYGYTF.

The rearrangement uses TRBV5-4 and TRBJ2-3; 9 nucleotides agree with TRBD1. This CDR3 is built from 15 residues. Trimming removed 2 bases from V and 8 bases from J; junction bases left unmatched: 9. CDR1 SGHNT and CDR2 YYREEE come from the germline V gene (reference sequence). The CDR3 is CASSFRSQGAGTQYF. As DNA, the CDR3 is TGTGCCAGCAGCTTTCGTTCACAGGGGGCCGGTACGCAGTATTTT. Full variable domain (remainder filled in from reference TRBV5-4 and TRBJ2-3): ETGVTQSPTHLIKTRGQQVTLRCSSQSGHNTVSWYQQALGQGPQFIFQYYREEENGRGNFPPRFSGLQFPNYSSELNVNALELDDSALYLCASSFRSQGAGTQYFGPGTRLTVL.

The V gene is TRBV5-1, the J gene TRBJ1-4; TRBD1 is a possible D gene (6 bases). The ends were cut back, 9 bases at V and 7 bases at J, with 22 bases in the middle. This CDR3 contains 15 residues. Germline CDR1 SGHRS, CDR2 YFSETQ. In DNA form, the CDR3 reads TGCGCCACCTCAAGGGAGGGGGTTGGCGGTGAAAAACTGTTTTTT. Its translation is CATSREGVGGEKLFF.

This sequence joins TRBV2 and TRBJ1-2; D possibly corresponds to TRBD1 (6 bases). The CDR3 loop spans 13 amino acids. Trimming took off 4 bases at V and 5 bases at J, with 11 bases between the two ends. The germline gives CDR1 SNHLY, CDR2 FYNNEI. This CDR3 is CASSVGQIYGYTF. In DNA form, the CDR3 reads TGTGCCAGCAGTGTTGGACAGATATATGGCTACACCTTC. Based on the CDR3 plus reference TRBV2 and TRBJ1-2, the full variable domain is EPEVTQTPSHQVTQMGQEVILRCVPISNHLYFYWYRQILGQKVEFLVSFYNNEISEKSEIFDDQFSVERPDGSNFTLKIRSTKLEDSAMYFCASSVGQIYGYTFGSGTRLTVV.

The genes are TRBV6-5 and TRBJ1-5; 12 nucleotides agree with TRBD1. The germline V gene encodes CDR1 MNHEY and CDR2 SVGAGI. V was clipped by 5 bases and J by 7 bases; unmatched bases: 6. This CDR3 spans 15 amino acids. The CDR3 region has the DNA TGTGCCAGCAGTAGTTCCGGGACAGGGGGCCAGCCCCAGCATTTT. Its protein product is CASSSSGTGGQPQHF.

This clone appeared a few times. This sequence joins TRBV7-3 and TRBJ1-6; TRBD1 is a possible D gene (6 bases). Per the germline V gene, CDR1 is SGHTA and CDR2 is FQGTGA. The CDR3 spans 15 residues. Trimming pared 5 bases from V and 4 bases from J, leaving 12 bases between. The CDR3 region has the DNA TGTGCCAGCAGCGAGGACAGCCGATATAATTCACCCCTCCACTTT. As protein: CASSEDSRYNSPLHF. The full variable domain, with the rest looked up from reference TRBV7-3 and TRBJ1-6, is GAGVSQTPSNKVTEKGKYVELRCDPISGHTALYWYRQSLGQGPEFLIYFQGTGAADDSGLPNDRFFAVRPEGSVSTLKIQRTERGDSAVYLCASSEDSRYNSPLHFGNGTRLTVT.

The CDR3 DNA reads TGCGCCAGCAGCCAAGGGACAGGGAGGAGCAATGAGCAGTTCTTC. It translates to CASSQGTGRSNEQFF. The chain has TRBV4-1 and TRBJ2-1, with TRBD1 identical over 8 bases. J gave up 6 bases and V 1 base, and 5 bases lay outside the gene matches. Germline V gene data show CDR1 as MGHRA and CDR2 as YSYEKL. The CDR3 runs 15 residues.

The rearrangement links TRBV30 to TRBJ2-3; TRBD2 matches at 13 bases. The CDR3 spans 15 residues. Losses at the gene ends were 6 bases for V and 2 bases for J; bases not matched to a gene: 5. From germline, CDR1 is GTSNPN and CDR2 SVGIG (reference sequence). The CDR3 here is CACRLAGGLTDTQYF. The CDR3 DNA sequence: TGTGCCTGCAGACTAGCGGGGGGACTCACAGATACGCAGTATTTT.

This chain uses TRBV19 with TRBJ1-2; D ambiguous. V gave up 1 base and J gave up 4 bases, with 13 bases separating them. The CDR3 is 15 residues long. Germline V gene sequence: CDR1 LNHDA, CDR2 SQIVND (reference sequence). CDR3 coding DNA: TGTGCCAGTAGTATAGTCCCCGCAGGCCGCTATGGCTACACCTTC. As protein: CASSIVPAGRYGYTF.

The CDR3 region is CASSPQGGVWGYTF. In DNA, the CDR3 is TGTGCCAGTAGTCCGCAGGGTGGGGTATGGGGCTACACCTTC. The chain joins TRBV19 to TRBJ1-2; the D gene is possibly TRBD1 (5 bases). The CDR3 spans 14 residues. The germline gives CDR1 LNHDA, CDR2 SQIVND (reference sequence). V was cut by 5 bases and J by 8 bases, with 18 bases left in between.

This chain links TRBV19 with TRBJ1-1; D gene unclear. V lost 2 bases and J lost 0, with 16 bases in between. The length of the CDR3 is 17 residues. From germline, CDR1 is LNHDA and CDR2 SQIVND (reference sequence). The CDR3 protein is CASSILPSQVLNTEAFF. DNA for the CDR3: TGTGCCAGTAGTATACTTCCAAGCCAAGTACTGAACACTGAAGCTTTCTTT.

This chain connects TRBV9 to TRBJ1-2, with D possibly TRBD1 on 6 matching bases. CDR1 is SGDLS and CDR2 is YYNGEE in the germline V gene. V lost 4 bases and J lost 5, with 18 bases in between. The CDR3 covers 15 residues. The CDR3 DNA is TGTGCCAGCAGCCTCCACAGGGTGCCACTGTATGGCTACACCTTC. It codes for CASSLHRVPLYGYTF.

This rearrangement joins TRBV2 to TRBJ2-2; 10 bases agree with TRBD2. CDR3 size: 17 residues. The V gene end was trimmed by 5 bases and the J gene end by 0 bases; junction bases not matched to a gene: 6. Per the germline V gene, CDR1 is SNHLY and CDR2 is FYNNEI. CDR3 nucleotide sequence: TGTGCCAGCAGTTTATTCGGACTAGCGGCGAACACCGGGGAGCTGTTTTTT. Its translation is CASSLFGLAANTGELFF.

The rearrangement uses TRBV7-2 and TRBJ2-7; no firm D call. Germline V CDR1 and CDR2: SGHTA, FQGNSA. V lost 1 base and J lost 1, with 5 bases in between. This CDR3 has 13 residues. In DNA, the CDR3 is TGTGCCAGCAGCTTAGTCCGGTCCTACGAGCAGTACTTC. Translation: CASSLVRSYEQYF. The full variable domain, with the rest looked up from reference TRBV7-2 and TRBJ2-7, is GAGVSQSPSNKVTEKGKDVELRCDPISGHTALYWYRQSLGQGLEFLIYFQGNSAPDKSGLPSDRFSAERTGGSVSTLTIQRTQQEDSAVYLCASSLVRSYEQYFGPGTRLTVT.

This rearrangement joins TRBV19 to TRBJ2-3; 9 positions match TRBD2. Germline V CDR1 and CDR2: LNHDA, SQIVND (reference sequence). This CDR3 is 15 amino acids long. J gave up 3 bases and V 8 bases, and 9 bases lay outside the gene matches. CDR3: CASRKRGVGTDTQYF. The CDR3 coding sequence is TGTGCCAGTCGAAAGCGGGGGGTAGGGACAGATACGCAGTATTTT.

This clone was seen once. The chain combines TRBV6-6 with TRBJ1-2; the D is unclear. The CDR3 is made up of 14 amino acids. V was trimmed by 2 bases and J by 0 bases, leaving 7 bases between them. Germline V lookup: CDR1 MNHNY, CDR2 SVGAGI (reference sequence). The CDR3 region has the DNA TGTGCCAGCAGTTACCATCAGGCTAACTATGGCTACACCTTC. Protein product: CASSYHQANYGYTF.

CDR3 sequence reads: CASGGGFYGYTF. The CDR3, as DNA: TGTGCCAGTGGGGGGGGGTTCTATGGCTACACCTTC. The V gene is TRBV19, the J gene TRBJ1-2; TRBD1 is a possible D gene (5 bases). V lost 8 bases to trimming and J lost 4 bases, with 11 bases between them. This CDR3 has 12 amino acids. Germline V gene sequence: CDR1 LNHDA, CDR2 SQIVND (reference sequence). The full variable domain, in which reference TRBV19 and TRBJ1-2 provide the parts outside the CDR3, is DGGITQSPKYLFRKEGQNVTLSCEQNLNHDAMYWYRQDPGQGLRLIYYSQIVNDFQKGDIAEGYSVSREKKESFPLTVTSAQKNPTAFYLCASGGGFYGYTFGSGTRLTVV.

CDR3 region: CAISARTGGAGTEAFF. CDR3 in DNA: TGTGCCATCAGTGCAAGGACAGGGGGCGCAGGCACTGAAGCTTTCTTT. The chain links TRBV10-3 to TRBJ1-1; the match to TRBD1 covers 11 bases. CDR3 length: 16 residues. Trimming removed 4 bases from V and 4 bases from J; junction bases left unmatched: 8. Germline CDR1 ENHRY, CDR2 SYGVKD.

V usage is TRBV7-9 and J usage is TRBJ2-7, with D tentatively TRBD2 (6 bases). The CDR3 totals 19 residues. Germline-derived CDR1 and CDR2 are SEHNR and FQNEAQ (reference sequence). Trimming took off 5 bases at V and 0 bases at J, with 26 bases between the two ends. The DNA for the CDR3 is TGTGCCAGCAGCCCGCCGGCCGGGACTCCCTTTGGGTCCTCCTACGAGCAGTACTTC. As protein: CASSPPAGTPFGSSYEQYF. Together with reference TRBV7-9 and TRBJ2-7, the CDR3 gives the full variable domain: DTGVSQNPRHKITKRGQNVTFRCDPISEHNRLYWYRQTLGQGPEFLTYFQNEAQLEKSRLLSDRFSAERPKGSFSTLEIQRTEQGDSAMYLCASSPPAGTPFGSSYEQYFGPGTRLTVT.

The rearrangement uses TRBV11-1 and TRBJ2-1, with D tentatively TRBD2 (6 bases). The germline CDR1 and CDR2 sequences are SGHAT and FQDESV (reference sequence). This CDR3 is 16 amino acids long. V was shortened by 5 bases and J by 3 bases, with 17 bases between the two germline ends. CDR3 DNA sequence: TGTGCCAGCAGCCATTTTCTTCGGGGGAGCTACAATGAGCAGTTCTTC. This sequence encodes CASSHFLRGSYNEQFF.